This T cell receptor beta chain was captured by sequencing in a study of blood T cell repertoires in COVID-19. V was pared by 4 bases and J by 7 bases, with 7 bases between. Germline lookup yields CDR1 SEHNR and CDR2 FQNEAQ (reference sequence). The CDR3 is made up of 11 amino acids. The data were produced by immunoSEQ multiplex PCR, yet TCRdb's version contains in-frame clones alone and is incomplete. The sample records under 350,000 clones, 75% to 90% being singletons. The chain links TRBV7-9 to TRBJ2-5; no definite D call. Sequenced material: peripheral blood. The source of this sequence is a man aged 45-65 years with acute or convalescent COVID-19. CDR3 residues: CASSWSGTQYF. The CDR3, as DNA: TGTGCCAGCAGCTGGTCGGGGACCCAGTACTTC.